This is a list of T cell receptor beta chains from one sample in a study of T cells in Graves' hyperthyroidism and ophthalmopathy. TCRdb analysed the multiplex PCR reads with MiXCR anew, one entry per CDR3 protein. Of 400,000 to 600,000 distinct CDR3 sequences listed, about a fifth were seen once; the top ten hold less than 30%. What was sequenced was blood. These receptors came from a man aged 18 to 35 with Graves' hyperthyroidism. CDR3s include the opening cysteine and the closing phenylalanine or tryptophan. The D gene is left open where the match is weak. Only some rows state a clone size, as once, few, many or a class for expanded clones.

V,J,size,D,CDR3,DNA
TRBV12-3/TRBV12-4,TRBJ1-5,many,-,CASSLAGFTQPQHF,TGTGCCAGCAGTTTAGCAGGGTTCACTCAGCCCCAGCATTTT
TRBV5-1,TRBJ1-1,few,-,CASSSATNTEAFF,TGCGCCAGCAGCTCGGCTACGAACACTGAAGCTTTCTTT
TRBV27,TRBJ2-2,-,TRBD2,CASSLSGGGAPGELFF,TGTGCCAGCAGTTTATCCGGCGGGGGGGCCCCCGGGGAGCTGTTTTTT
TRBV6-1,TRBJ1-2,many,-,CASRKTEGDAIGYTF,TGTGCCAGCAGGAAGACTGAGGGGGACGCCATTGGCTACACCTTC
TRBV28,TRBJ1-6,few,TRBD1,CASSSGQGVRPLHF,TGTGCCAGCAGTTCCGGACAGGGGGTGCGTCCCCTCCACTTT
TRBV2,TRBJ1-5,many,-,CASSDRWGSNQPQHF,TGTGCCAGCAGTGATAGGTGGGGGAGCAATCAGCCCCAGCATTTT
TRBV7-8,TRBJ1-5,many,TRBD1,CASSSGQHNQPQHF,TGTGCCAGCAGCTCGGGACAGCACAATCAGCCCCAGCATTTT
TRBV3-1,TRBJ1-5,-,-,CASSQVPGGNQPQHF,TGTGCCAGCAGCCAAGTTCCCGGGGGGAATCAGCCCCAACATTTT
TRBV28,TRBJ2-7,many,TRBD1,CASSLQQGYHEQYF,TGTGCCAGCAGTTTACAACAGGGGTACCACGAGCAGTACTTC
TRBV30,TRBJ1-1,-,TRBD1,CAWNPETGSLKAFF,TGTGCCTGGAACCCGGAGACAGGGTCCCTCAAAGCTTTCTTT